This T cell receptor beta chain was sequenced in a study of blood T cell repertoires in COVID-19. How the authors handled the data: Amplification of reference gene primers was used by the study to estimate nucleated cell counts. Sequencing was performed with immunoSEQ multiplex PCR; in TCRdb, only in-frame clones are kept and a portion is missing. The DNA gave D and trimming, while V, J and clone size come from that table. Among roughly 250,000 clones, 80% to 90% were seen once, and the ten largest hold 2.5% to 3.5%. Up to 2 weeks before entering the study, exposed participants had met a COVID-19 case. J was trimmed by 2 bases and V by 2 bases; bases with no gene match: 5. This CDR3 contains 15 residues. CDR1 PRHDT and CDR2 FYEKMQ come from the germline V gene (reference sequence).

The source material was PBMCs or T cells enriched from blood (not recorded which). J is TRBJ2-7 and V is TRBV13; 8 bases line up with TRBD2. The source of this sequence is a woman between 40 and 55 years old who had been exposed to COVID-19. The CDR3 sequence: CASSLTAGVTYEQYF. CDR3 DNA sequence: TGTGCCAGCAGCTTAACAGCGGGAGTTACCTACGAGCAGTACTTC.